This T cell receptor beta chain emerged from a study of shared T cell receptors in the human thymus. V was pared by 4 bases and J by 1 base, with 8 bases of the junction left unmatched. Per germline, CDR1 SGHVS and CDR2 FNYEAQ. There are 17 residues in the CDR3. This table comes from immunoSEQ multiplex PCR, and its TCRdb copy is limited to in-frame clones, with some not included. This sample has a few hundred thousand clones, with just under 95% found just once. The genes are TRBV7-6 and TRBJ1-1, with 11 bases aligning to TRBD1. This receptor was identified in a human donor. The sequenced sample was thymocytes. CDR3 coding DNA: TGTGCCAGCAGCTCCCAGTGGACAGGGGGCAGGAACACTGAAGCTTTCTTT. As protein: CASSSQWTGGRNTEAFF.